This T cell receptor (beta chain) is from a study of shared T cell receptors in the human thymus. Clones were read by immunoSEQ multiplex PCR, and TCRdb kept only the in-frame ones, dropping some. The table has 500,000 to 750,000 clones, approximately 90% seen once. This CDR3 is 15 amino acids long. Looked up from germline, CDR1 is SGHVS and CDR2 is FNYEAQ. Trimming took off 0 bases at V and 5 bases at J, with 10 bases between the two ends. The data also belong to a second study, concerning human thymus T cells. That report notes: Corrective surgery for congenital heart defects was being performed on the healthy Finnish infants who served as donors. In corrective heart surgery, resections were taken, and these provided the thymus tissue. Among thymic and blood repertoires, usage of V and J genes appeared biased. Among unrelated individuals, related research reported thymic repertoires that overlapped highly.

The sequencing sample was made of thymocytes. This receptor was taken from a boy in the first two years of life with a congenital heart defect. The genes are TRBV7-6 and TRBJ2-2; D unresolved. CDR3 coding DNA: TGTGCCAGCAGCTTAGCGGCTCCCAGGACCGGGGAGCTGTTTTTT. Amino acids: CASSLAAPRTGELFF. Full variable domain (outside the CDR3, taken from reference TRBV7-6 and TRBJ2-2): GAGVSQSPRYKVTKRGQDVALRCDPISGHVSLYWYRQALGQGPEFLTYFNYEAQQDKSGLPNDRFSAERPEGSISTLTIQRTEQRDSAMYRCASSLAAPRTGELFFGEGSRLTVL.